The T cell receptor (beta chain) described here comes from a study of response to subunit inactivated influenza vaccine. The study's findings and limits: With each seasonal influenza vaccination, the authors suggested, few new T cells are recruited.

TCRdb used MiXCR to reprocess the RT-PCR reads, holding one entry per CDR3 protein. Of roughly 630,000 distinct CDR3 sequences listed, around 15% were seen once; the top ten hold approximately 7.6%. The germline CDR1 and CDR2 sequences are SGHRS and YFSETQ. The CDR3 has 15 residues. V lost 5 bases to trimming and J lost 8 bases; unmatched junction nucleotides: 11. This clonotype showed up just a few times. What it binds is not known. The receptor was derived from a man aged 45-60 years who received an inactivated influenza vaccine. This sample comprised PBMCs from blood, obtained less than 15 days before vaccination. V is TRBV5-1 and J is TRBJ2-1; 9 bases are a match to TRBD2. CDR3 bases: TGCGCCAGCAGTAATGCGGGAGGGCCGAATCATGAGCAGTTCTTC. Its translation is CASSNAGGPNHEQFF.